Each of the 2 T cell receptor beta chains below was sequenced from the same sample in a study of blood T cell repertoires in COVID-19. Clones were sequenced by immunoSEQ multiplex PCR, and TCRdb holds only the in-frame ones, with some missing. The table lists 70,000 to 95,000 clones, roughly 79% of them singletons, with 20% in the top ten. What was sequenced was peripheral blood. All receptors derive from a woman between 65 and 79 years old with acute or convalescent COVID-19.

The V and J genes are TRBV7-9 and TRBJ1-6, with TRBD1 matching over 8 bases. CDR3 length: 18 amino acids. Trimming removed 5 bases from V and 0 bases from J; junction bases left unmatched: 9. CDR1 and CDR2 from the germline V gene are SEHNR and FQNEAQ (reference sequence). The CDR3: CASSTPRTGSSYNSPLHF. In DNA, the CDR3 is TGTGCCAGCAGCACCCCACGGACAGGGAGCTCCTATAATTCACCCCTCCACTTT.

This chain connects TRBV6-5 to TRBJ1-1; a weak D match, TRBD1 (5 bases). This CDR3 has 12 residues. The V and J ends lost 4 bases and 9 bases respectively, with 12 bases between them. From germline, CDR1 is MNHEY and CDR2 SVGAGI. CDR3 region: CASSSRQSQAFF. Written as DNA, the CDR3 is TGTGCCAGCAGTTCCCGACAGTCCCAAGCTTTCTTT.